These 27 T cell receptor beta chains share one sample of origin, sequenced in a study of blood T cell repertoires in COVID-19. Assay used: immunoSEQ multiplex PCR; TCRdb lists only in-frame clones, some missing. The profile covers some 110,000 clones, with about 75% appearing a single time and just under 20% taken by the ten largest. Material for sequencing was peripheral blood. The receptors shown here come from a woman in her 70s with acute or convalescent COVID-19.

DNA of the CDR3: TGCAGCGTTACGGACAGGTACACTGAAGCTTTCTTT. It translates to CSVTDRYTEAFF. J is TRBJ1-1 and V is TRBV29-1; 7 positions agree with TRBD1. V was clipped by 5 bases and J by 3 bases; unmatched bases: 3. The CDR3 runs to 12 residues. Looked up from germline, CDR1 is SQVTM and CDR2 is ANQGSEA.

Note on this clone: Other DNA sequences in the sample encode the same CDR3. The V call is TRBV5-6, the J call TRBJ2-7; the match to TRBD2 covers 10 bases. Trimming took 4 bases from V and 2 from J; bases not matched to a gene: 6. The CDR3 is made up of 15 amino acids. Germline CDR1 is SGHDT and CDR2 is YYEEEE. CDR3 region: CASSRLAGGTYEQYF. The CDR3 nucleotides are TGTGCCAGCAGCCGATTAGCGGGGGGAACCTACGAGCAGTACTTC.

The chain employs TRBV7-9 and TRBJ2-7, with 8 bases lining up with TRBD1. Germline CDR1 reads SEHNR; CDR2 reads FQNEAQ (reference sequence). This CDR3 is 12 amino acids long. The junction had 2 bases not matched to a gene; V was cut back by 5 bases and J by 5 bases. The CDR3 reads CASSLQGDEQYF. The CDR3 nucleotides read TGTGCCAGCAGCCTACAGGGGGACGAGCAGTACTTC.

This rearrangement joins TRBV7-9 to TRBJ1-4; D is perhaps TRBD1 (5 bases). This CDR3 spans 14 amino acids. Trimming removed 3 bases from V and 4 bases from J, with 9 bases in between. Germline V gene lookup returns CDR1 SEHNR and CDR2 FQNEAQ (reference sequence). In nucleotides, the CDR3 is TGTGCCAGCAGCTTCAGGGCCGATAATGAAAAACTGTTTTTT. Residues: CASSFRADNEKLFF. Full variable domain (remainder filled in from reference TRBV7-9 and TRBJ1-4): DTGVSQNPRHKITKRGQNVTFRCDPISEHNRLYWYRQTLGQGPEFLTYFQNEAQLEKSRLLSDRFSAERPKGSFSTLEIQRTEQGDSAMYLCASSFRADNEKLFFGSGTQLSVL.

V gene TRBV6-1 combines with J gene TRBJ1-2; possible D gene TRBD1, 6 bases. Per germline, CDR1 MNHNS and CDR2 SASEGT. This CDR3 spans 14 amino acids. V was cut by 0 bases and J by 7 bases, with 12 bases left in between. CDR3 nucleotides: TGTGCCAGCAGTGAAGCGGGAGGGGGACGTGGCTACACCTTC. This translates into CASSEAGGGRGYTF.

This sequence joins TRBV3-1 (or the pseudogene TRBV3-2) and TRBJ1-1; D is uncertain. The germline V gene encodes CDR1 LGHDT and CDR2 YNNKEL (reference sequence). The CDR3 has 13 residues. V shed 0 bases and J shed 10 bases, with 12 bases lying between them. In DNA, the CDR3 is TGTGCCAGCAGCCAAGAATGGAGTCCTGGAGCTTTCTTT. Protein product: CASSQEWSPGAFF.

The chain has TRBV6-5 and TRBJ2-1; 7 bases are a match to TRBD1. Germline V gene sequence: CDR1 MNHEY, CDR2 SVGAGI. J gave up 3 bases and V 6 bases, and 8 bases lay outside the gene matches. The CDR3 has 15 amino acids. CDR3 sequence reads: CASSSDRSLYNEQFF. The CDR3 DNA is TGTGCCAGCAGCTCGGACAGGTCCCTCTACAATGAGCAGTTCTTC.

J is TRBJ1-1 and V is TRBV6-2 or TRBV6-3; D not certain. CDR1 is MNHEY and CDR2 is SVGEGT in the germline V gene. V lost 4 bases and J 0 bases, leaving 12 bases between the germline ends. This CDR3 contains 15 residues. The CDR3 spells CASSSGVLMNTEAFF. In DNA form, the CDR3 reads TGTGCCAGCAGTTCCGGGGTCCTAATGAACACTGAAGCTTTCTTT.

The chain combines TRBV30 with TRBJ1-2; no firm D call. CDR3 length: 15 amino acids. Trimming stripped 0 bases from V and 7 bases from J, with 18 bases between. CDR1 is GTSNPN and CDR2 is SVGIG in the germline V gene (reference sequence). The CDR3 loop reads CAWSVGVGVSAGYTF. DNA of the CDR3: TGTGCCTGGAGTGTGGGTGTGGGAGTTTCGGCTGGCTACACCTTC.

The sample holds a few counts of this clone. The CDR3 bases are TGTGCCACCAGTGATTTCCAGGGGCTTGGCACAGATACGCAGTATTTT. Translated, it gives CATSDFQGLGTDTQYF. The chain uses TRBV24-1 and TRBJ2-3; possible D gene TRBD1, 6 bases. Looked up from germline, CDR1 is KGHDR and CDR2 is SFDVKD. Trimming stripped 1 base from V and 1 base from J, with 11 bases between. CDR3 size: 16 residues.

This clone was seen a few times. This chain links TRBV5-1 with TRBJ2-6; TRBD1 aligns across 8 bases. The CDR3 has 17 residues. The junction had 6 bases not matched to a gene; V was cut back by 3 bases and J by 1 base. Germline CDR1 SGHRS, CDR2 YFSETQ. Written as DNA, the CDR3 is TGCGCCAGCAGCTCGGGACAGGTAAAATCTGGGGCCAACGTCCTGACTTTC. It specifies CASSSGQVKSGANVLTF.

The CDR3 DNA sequence: TGTGCCAGCAGCTTCAACGGACAGGGGATCGATGGCTACACCTTC. The encoded protein is CASSFNGQGIDGYTF. The chain combines TRBV11-2 with TRBJ1-2; 9 bases agree with TRBD1. Unmatched junction bases numbered 8, after V lost 3 bases and J lost 6 bases. The V gene's germline CDR1 is SGHAT and CDR2 FQNNGV. This CDR3 is built from 15 residues.

This chain joins TRBV2 and TRBJ2-2; tentative D call: TRBD1 (6 bases). Per germline, CDR1 SNHLY and CDR2 FYNNEI. There are 14 residues in the CDR3. The germline V and J ends were trimmed by 6 bases and 0 bases, with 8 bases remaining between them. DNA of the CDR3: TGTGCCAGCAGGGACAGAACGAACACCGGGGAGCTGTTTTTT. It is translated as CASRDRTNTGELFF.

This chain links TRBV18 with TRBJ1-1; the D gene is possibly TRBD1 (5 bases). The CDR3 is 17 amino acids. The germline V gene encodes CDR1 KGHSH and CDR2 LQKENI. V was trimmed by 3 bases and J by 1 base, leaving 18 bases between them. Here the CDR3 DNA reads TGTGCCAGCTCACCGTCTCAGGGATACGGTCGGAACACTGAAGCTTTCTTT. Translating gives CASSPSQGYGRNTEAFF.

The J gene is TRBJ2-2, the V gene TRBV7-9; 8 bases map to TRBD1. The V segment lost 5 bases and the J segment 4 bases; nucleotides outside the gene matches: 3. This CDR3 has 14 amino acids. CDR1 and CDR2 (germline): SEHNR, FQNEAQ (reference sequence). The CDR3 nucleotides read TGTGCCAGCAGCCGGACAGGGAGCACCGGGGAGCTGTTTTTT. It translates to CASSRTGSTGELFF. The complete variable domain, with remaining parts taken from reference TRBV7-9 and TRBJ2-2, reads DTGVSQNPRHKITKRGQNVTFRCDPISEHNRLYWYRQTLGQGPEFLTYFQNEAQLEKSRLLSDRFSAERPKGSFSTLEIQRTEQGDSAMYLCASSRTGSTGELFFGEGSRLTVL.

This clone was seen once. The chain couples TRBV7-2 to TRBJ1-1; TRBD1 might be the D (6 bases). The V gene's germline CDR1 is SGHTA and CDR2 FQGNSA. Trimming pared 1 base from V and 4 bases from J, leaving 13 bases between. The CDR3 has 15 amino acids. The CDR3 region has the DNA TGTGCCAGCAGCTTAGGGGCCAGGGGTTCCACTGAAGCTTTCTTT. This encodes CASSLGARGSTEAFF.

This clone was picked up one time. This rearrangement joins TRBV5-1 to TRBJ1-5; TRBD1 agrees at 9 bases. CDR1 and CDR2 (germline): SGHRS, YFSETQ. There are 14 residues in the CDR3. V lost 9 bases, J lost 2 bases, and 6 bases stayed unmatched. The CDR3 reads CATVQGAGNQPQHF. DNA of the CDR3: TGCGCCACCGTACAGGGGGCTGGCAATCAGCCCCAGCATTTT.

V is TRBV4-1 and J is TRBJ2-1; perhaps TRBD1 as D (5 bases). The CDR3 has 15 amino acids. Germline CDR1 reads MGHRA; CDR2 reads YSYEKL. V was pared by 4 bases and J by 4 bases, with 14 bases between. For the CDR3, the DNA is TGCGCCAGCAGCCCCGCGGACGACAGATACAATGAGCAGTTCTTC. Translating gives CASSPADDRYNEQFF.

CDR3 protein: CASSLTRRLNTEAFF. The CDR3 region has the DNA TGTGCCAGCAGCTTAACTAGACGGCTGAACACTGAAGCTTTCTTT. The chain couples TRBV13 to TRBJ1-1; no definite D call. Germline-derived CDR1 and CDR2 are PRHDT and FYEKMQ (reference sequence). V shed 2 bases and J shed 0 bases, with 10 bases lying between them. The CDR3 sequence is 15 residues long.

This clone came up once. The V call is TRBV5-5, the J call TRBJ1-3; the D is unclear. This CDR3 is 14 amino acids long. Between the trimmed V and J ends, which lost 6 bases and 0 bases, there was a span of 10 bases. Germline values: CDR1 SGHKS, CDR2 YYEKEE (reference sequence). In DNA, the CDR3 is TGTGCCAGCACTCGTCTCGGCTCTGGAAACACCATATATTTT. Translation: CASTRLGSGNTIYF.

The chain is built from TRBV6-2 or TRBV6-3 and TRBJ2-1; D possibly corresponds to TRBD2 (5 bases). Germline V gene sequence: CDR1 MNHEY, CDR2 SVGEGT. The length of the CDR3 is 16 residues. Between the trimmed V and J ends, which lost 5 bases and 8 bases, there was a span of 22 bases. The CDR3 nucleotides read TGTGCCAGCAGTGGTCGGGGTGACCCCACGGTCTATGAGCAGTTCTTC. It translates to CASSGRGDPTVYEQFF.

This clone occurred a few times. This chain uses TRBV12-3 or TRBV12-4 with TRBJ2-7; tentative D call: TRBD2 (5 bases). Between the trimmed V and J ends, which lost 5 bases and 3 bases, there was a span of 11 bases. The CDR3 is 13 amino acids. The DNA for the CDR3 is TGTGCCAGCAGTCGGGTCCGGGGCTACGAGCAGTACTTC. Its translation: CASSRVRGYEQYF.

The V and J genes are TRBV3-1 (or the pseudogene TRBV3-2) and TRBJ1-2; a weak D match, TRBD1 (5 bases). In germline, CDR1 is LGHDT, CDR2 YNNKEL (reference sequence). V was trimmed by 1 base and J by 8 bases, leaving 11 bases between them. This CDR3 is built from 13 residues. The DNA for the CDR3 is TGTGCCAGCAGCCAAGGGGGCATCATGGGCTACACCTTC. Translated, it gives CASSQGGIMGYTF.

The chain couples TRBV3-1 (or the pseudogene TRBV3-2) to TRBJ1-5; 8 bases are shared with TRBD1. CDR1 is LGHDT, CDR2 YNNKEL, per germline (reference sequence). The CDR3 sequence is 12 residues long. V was pared by 8 bases and J by 6 bases, with 3 bases of the junction left unmatched. The CDR3 is CASGQGSQPQHF. CDR3 DNA: TGTGCCAGCGGACAGGGAAGTCAGCCCCAGCATTTT.

This clone was observed a single time. The chain carries TRBV7-2 and TRBJ1-3, with a tentative D call TRBD1 (5 bases). The CDR3 runs 16 residues. The V gene's germline CDR1 is SGHTA and CDR2 FQGNSA. V gave up 1 base and J gave up 0 bases, with 10 bases separating them. The CDR3 reads CASSLVGGGSGNTIYF. As DNA, the CDR3 is TGTGCCAGCAGCTTAGTGGGGGGGGGCTCTGGAAACACCATATATTTT.

This clone was recorded a few times. CDR3 residues: CASSVRGQGRASEQFF. In DNA form, the CDR3 reads TGTGCCAGCAGTGTTAGAGGACAGGGACGGGCAAGTGAGCAGTTCTTC. V is TRBV6-1 and J is TRBJ2-1; 8 bases match TRBD1. The trim removed 4 bases at V and 9 bases at J, leaving 14 bases unmatched. The CDR3 loop spans 16 amino acids. Germline CDR1 MNHNS, CDR2 SASEGT.

The rearrangement uses TRBV19 and TRBJ1-4, with 8 bases fitting TRBD1. The trim removed 5 bases at V and 5 bases at J, leaving 7 bases unmatched. This CDR3 region has 15 residues. Per germline, CDR1 LNHDA and CDR2 SQIVND (reference sequence). Written as DNA, the CDR3 is TGTGCCAGTAGTCCTCGGACAGGGCGGAATGAAAAACTGTTTTTT. It is translated as CASSPRTGRNEKLFF.